Below are 10 T cell receptor beta chains sequenced from a single sample in a study of T cells after posttransplantation cyclophosphamide. Only in-frame clones appear in the TCRdb table, and some are missing; sequencing was by immunoSEQ multiplex PCR. The data hold 42,000 or so clones, with about 90% observed a single time. Cyclophosphamide on days +3 and +4 followed busulfan-fludarabine conditioning and a marrow graft. The specimen comprised PBMCs, sampled roughly 59 days after allogeneic stem cell transplant with posttransplant cyclophosphamide. The receptors shown here come from a male patient aged 60 to 75 who received an allogeneic stem cell transplant from a related donor and was CMV-positive. Some T cells may be the graft donor's.

This chain uses TRBV6-4 with TRBJ2-1; tentative D call: TRBD2 (6 bases). The CDR3 has 16 residues. V was pared by 1 base and J by 3 bases, with 13 bases between. Germline V CDR1 and CDR2: MRHNA, SNTAGT. The CDR3 protein is CASSDLGTPFYNEQFF. CDR3 nucleotide sequence: TGTGCCAGCAGTGACTTGGGGACTCCCTTCTACAATGAGCAGTTCTTC.

This clone appeared a single time. The chain recombines TRBV18 with TRBJ1-1; D unresolved. Trimming shortened V by 4 bases and J by 1 base, and 7 bases separated the two germline ends. This CDR3 contains 13 residues. Germline-derived CDR1 and CDR2 are KGHSH and LQKENI. CDR3 sequence (DNA): TGTGCCAGCTCACAGGAGGGGAACACTGAAGCTTTCTTT. Translating it yields CASSQEGNTEAFF.

This sequence joins TRBV27 and TRBJ1-1; no reliable D call. The CDR3 extends over 15 amino acids. Trimming stripped 6 bases from V and 1 base from J, with 15 bases between. Germline V gene lookup returns CDR1 MNHEY and CDR2 SMNVEV (reference sequence). The CDR3 DNA reads TGTGCCAGCAGCCTAACGCCCACCTGGAACACTGAAGCTTTCTTT. It translates to CASSLTPTWNTEAFF.

V and J are TRBV2 and TRBJ2-7; 7 bases line up with TRBD1. CDR3 size: 14 residues. Per the germline V gene, CDR1 is SNHLY and CDR2 is FYNNEI. V gave up 7 bases and J gave up 3 bases; unmatched junction bases: 9. CDR3 sequence (DNA): TGTGCCAGCACATACAGGGGTCTGGACTACGAGCAGTACTTC. It translates to CASTYRGLDYEQYF.

The chain employs TRBV6-5 and TRBJ1-1; 9 bases map to TRBD1. CDR1 and CDR2 from the germline V gene are MNHEY and SVGAGI. The length of the CDR3 is 15 residues. J gave up 8 bases and V 4 bases, and 11 bases lay outside the gene matches. The CDR3: CASSFQGTGKIEAFF. In DNA form, the CDR3 reads TGTGCCAGCAGTTTTCAGGGGACAGGGAAAATAGAAGCTTTCTTT.

The chain recombines TRBV6-6 with TRBJ2-1, with TRBD2 matching over 7 bases. Germline V CDR1 and CDR2: MNHNY, SVGAGI (reference sequence). This CDR3 comprises 14 residues. Trimming cost V 5 bases and J 6 bases; bases outside gene matches: 7. The CDR3 DNA follows: TGTGCCAGCAGTCCCGGACTAGGAACCAATGAGCAGTTCTTC. Amino acid sequence: CASSPGLGTNEQFF.

V is TRBV7-2 and J is TRBJ2-5, with D tentatively TRBD1 (5 bases). CDR3 length: 14 amino acids. V dropped 2 bases and J dropped 7 bases, with 14 bases sitting between them. Germline V gene data show CDR1 as SGHTA and CDR2 as FQGNSA. CDR3 amino acids: CASSLIQGLGTQYF. The CDR3 DNA sequence: TGTGCCAGCAGCTTAATTCAGGGATTGGGGACCCAGTACTTC.

The J gene is TRBJ2-7, the V gene TRBV5-1; TRBD2 matches at 10 bases. This CDR3 contains 15 residues. J gave up 1 base and V 0 bases, and 1 base lay outside the gene matches. CDR1 is SGHRS, CDR2 YFSETQ, per germline. The DNA for the CDR3 is TGCGCCAGCAGCTTGGCACTAGCGGGGTCCTACGAGCAGTACTTC. As protein: CASSLALAGSYEQYF.

The J gene is TRBJ1-4, the V gene TRBV4-2; D may be TRBD1 (6 bases). The CDR3 totals 16 residues. The ends were cut back, 0 bases at V and 7 bases at J, with 15 bases in the middle. Per the germline V gene, CDR1 is LGHNA and CDR2 is YNFKEQ. The CDR3 spells CASSQDVAQGSEKLFF. Here the CDR3 DNA reads TGTGCCAGCAGCCAAGACGTTGCACAGGGAAGTGAAAAACTGTTTTTT.

The V call is TRBV4-1, the J call TRBJ1-1, with D maybe TRBD1 (6 bases). V was clipped by 6 bases and J by 5 bases, with 19 bases between them. Germline V gene lookup returns CDR1 MGHRA and CDR2 YSYEKL. The CDR3 covers 15 residues. The CDR3, as DNA: TGCGCCAGCAGGACACTACAGGGAGCGGTTACTGAAGCTTTCTTT. This sequence encodes CASRTLQGAVTEAFF.